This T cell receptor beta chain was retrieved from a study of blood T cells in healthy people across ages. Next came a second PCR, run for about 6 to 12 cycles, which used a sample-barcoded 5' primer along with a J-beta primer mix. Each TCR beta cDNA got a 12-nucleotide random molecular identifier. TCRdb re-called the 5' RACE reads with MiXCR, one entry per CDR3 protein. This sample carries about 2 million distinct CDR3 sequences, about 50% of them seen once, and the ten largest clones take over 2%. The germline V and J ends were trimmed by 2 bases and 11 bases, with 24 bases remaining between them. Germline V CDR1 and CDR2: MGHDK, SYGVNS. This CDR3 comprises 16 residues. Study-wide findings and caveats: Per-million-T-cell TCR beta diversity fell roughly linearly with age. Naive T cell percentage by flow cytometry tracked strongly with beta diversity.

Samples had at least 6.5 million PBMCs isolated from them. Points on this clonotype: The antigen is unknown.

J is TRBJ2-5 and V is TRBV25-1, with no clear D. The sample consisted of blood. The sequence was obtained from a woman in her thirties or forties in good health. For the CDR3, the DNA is TGTGCCAGCAGTGAAATAACAGAGCGTTTTTACAATGAGCAGTACTTC. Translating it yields CASSEITERFYNEQYF. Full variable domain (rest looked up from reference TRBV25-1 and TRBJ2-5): EADIYQTPRYLVIGTGKKITLECSQTMGHDKMYWYQQDPGMELHLIHYSYGVNSTEKGDLSSESTVSRIRTEHFPLTLESARPSHTSQYLCASSEITERFYNEQYFGPGTRLLVL.